Shown below are 29 T cell receptor beta chains from a single sample sequenced in a study of blood T cell repertoires in COVID-19. Measured with immunoSEQ multiplex PCR; TCRdb has only the in-frame clones, and not every one. The sample consists of a few hundred thousand clones, roughly 90% of them appearing once. Sequencing input: peripheral blood. These receptors were taken from a man aged 45-60 years with acute or convalescent COVID-19.

The chain couples TRBV11-3 to TRBJ2-1, with D tentatively TRBD2 (7 bases). In germline, CDR1 is SGHNT, CDR2 YENEEA. Between the trimmed V and J ends, which lost 2 bases and 10 bases, there was a span of 15 bases. CDR3 length: 14 residues. CDR3 coding DNA: TGTGCCAGCAGCTTAAATCGGGGGGCCCAGGAGCAGTTCTTC. It is translated as CASSLNRGAQEQFF. Together with reference TRBV11-3 and TRBJ2-1, the CDR3 gives the full variable domain: EAGVVQSPRYKIIEKKQPVAFWCNPISGHNTLYWYLQNLGQGPELLIRYENEEAVDDSQLPKDRFSAERLKGVDSTLKIQPAELGDSAVYLCASSLNRGAQEQFFGPGTRLTVL.

The rearrangement joins TRBV3-1 (or the pseudogene TRBV3-2) to TRBJ2-7, with D perhaps TRBD2 (6 bases). The CDR3 totals 15 residues. Germline V CDR1 and CDR2: LGHDT, YNNKEL (reference sequence). Trimming shortened V by 0 bases and J by 2 bases, and 11 bases separated the two germline ends. As DNA, the CDR3 is TGTGCCAGCAGCCAAGAGCGGGGAAAACCCTACGAGCAGTACTTC. Translating it yields CASSQERGKPYEQYF.

The V call is TRBV4-1, the J call TRBJ1-2; D not certain. There are 14 residues in the CDR3. V was cut by 0 bases and J by 8 bases, with 13 bases left in between. Per the germline V gene, CDR1 is MGHRA and CDR2 is YSYEKL. The CDR3 is CASSQDRELQGYTF. The DNA for the CDR3 is TGCGCCAGCAGCCAAGATCGGGAATTGCAAGGCTACACCTTC.

The chain recombines TRBV12-5 with TRBJ2-2; no definite D call. The CDR3 loop spans 13 amino acids. V shed 6 bases and J shed 0 bases, with 5 bases lying between them. The germline gives CDR1 LGHNT, CDR2 FRNRAP. CDR3 loop: CASGSSNTGELFF. The CDR3 DNA reads TGTGCTAGTGGCAGTTCGAACACCGGGGAGCTGTTTTTT.

The chain is built from TRBV7-9 and TRBJ1-2; possibly TRBD1 for D (6 bases). Trimming stripped 0 bases from V and 6 bases from J, with 17 bases between. The CDR3 length is 16 residues. The germline V gene has CDR1 SEHNR and CDR2 FQNEAQ (reference sequence). The chain's CDR3 is CASSLASGPDRNGYTF. Written as DNA, the CDR3 is TGTGCCAGCAGCTTAGCGTCAGGGCCAGACAGGAATGGCTACACCTTC.

The chain recombines TRBV6-6 with TRBJ1-2; TRBD1 is a possible D gene (5 bases). Trimming stripped 9 bases from V and 8 bases from J, with 28 bases between. From germline, CDR1 is MNHNY and CDR2 SVGAGI (reference sequence). The CDR3 covers 16 residues. CDR3 amino acids: CASKREDSLTLVGYTF. The CDR3 coding sequence is TGTGCCAGTAAGCGAGAAGACAGCCTGACACTCGTCGGCTACACCTTC.

The chain has TRBV14 and TRBJ2-3; no definite D call. CDR3 size: 16 residues. V was cut by 0 bases and J by 1 base, with 11 bases left in between. The V gene's germline CDR1 is SGHDN and CDR2 FVKESK. The CDR3: CASSQDLYSRTDTQYF. In DNA, the CDR3 is TGTGCCAGCAGCCAAGATTTGTACAGCCGCACAGATACGCAGTATTTT. The complete variable domain, with remaining parts taken from reference TRBV14 and TRBJ2-3, reads EAGVTQFPSHSVIEKGQTVTLRCDPISGHDNLYWYRRVMGKEIKFLLHFVKESKQDESGMPNNRFLAERTGGTYSTLKVQPAELEDSGVYFCASSQDLYSRTDTQYFGPGTRLTVL.

This clone was observed a handful of times. The same CDR3 also results from other DNA sequences found in this sample. The chain employs TRBV15 and TRBJ2-2; TRBD2 is a possible D gene (5 bases). Germline loops: CDR1 LNHNV, CDR2 YYDKDF (reference sequence). V dropped 1 base and J dropped 5 bases, with 5 bases sitting between them. The CDR3 loop spans 13 amino acids. The CDR3 region has the DNA TGTGCCACCAGCAGAGCGGGGACCGGGGAGCTGTTTTTT. Amino acids: CATSRAGTGELFF.

The chain uses TRBV30 and TRBJ1-2; D is possibly TRBD1 (5 bases). The CDR3 extends over 13 amino acids. Germline V gene data show CDR1 as GTSNPN and CDR2 as SVGIG (reference sequence). V shed 2 bases and J shed 7 bases, with 14 bases lying between them. In DNA, the CDR3 is TGTGCCTGGAGTCTCCAGGGCGGTACTGGCTACACCTTC. This codes for CAWSLQGGTGYTF.

This clone appeared a single time. V gene TRBV6-5 combines with J gene TRBJ2-1; 11 nucleotides agree with TRBD2. V shed 6 bases, J shed 2 bases, and the junction held 3 bases outside the gene matches. This CDR3 spans 15 amino acids. Per the germline V gene, CDR1 is MNHEY and CDR2 is SVGAGI. The CDR3 protein is CASRSTSGTYNEQFF. In nucleotides, the CDR3 is TGTGCCAGCAGATCGACTAGCGGGACCTACAATGAGCAGTTCTTC.

J is TRBJ2-5 and V is TRBV9; 9 bases align to TRBD1. CDR1 and CDR2 from the germline V gene are SGDLS and YYNGEE. The CDR3 extends over 16 amino acids. The V gene end was trimmed by 4 bases and the J gene end by 1 base; junction bases not matched to a gene: 8. CDR3 in DNA: TGTGCCAGCAGCATACAGGGGGCCCCCTTCCAAGAGACCCAGTACTTC. This translates into CASSIQGAPFQETQYF.

This clone was counted a single time. The J gene is TRBJ1-2, the V gene TRBV11-2, with 8 bases identical to TRBD1. Trimming took 1 base from V and 3 from J; bases not matched to a gene: 7. Germline V gene sequence: CDR1 SGHAT, CDR2 FQNNGV. This CDR3 contains 16 residues. CDR3 in amino acids: CASSLAPRTGHYGYTF. The DNA for the CDR3 is TGTGCCAGCAGCTTAGCCCCCAGGACAGGGCACTATGGCTACACCTTC.

This rearrangement joins TRBV19 to TRBJ1-5; D remains unclear. This CDR3 spans 16 amino acids. CDR1 and CDR2 (germline): LNHDA, SQIVND (reference sequence). The V and J ends lost 3 bases and 4 bases respectively, with 16 bases between them. CDR3 protein: CASSIGGLGYNQPQHF. CDR3 nucleotides: TGTGCCAGTAGTATCGGAGGGCTGGGGTATAATCAGCCCCAGCATTTT.

The CDR3 sequence is CASSHEGTELNYGYTF. The CDR3 region has the DNA TGTGCCAGCAGCCACGAGGGGACAGAACTTAACTATGGCTACACCTTC. This chain joins TRBV4-2 and TRBJ1-2; TRBD1 matches at 7 bases. There are 16 residues in the CDR3. V shed 3 bases and J 1 base; nucleotides not matched to a gene: 8. Germline CDR1 is LGHNA and CDR2 is YNFKEQ.

The V gene is TRBV7-9, the J gene TRBJ2-2; D might be TRBD1 (5 bases). Germline V gene data show CDR1 as SEHNR and CDR2 as FQNEAQ (reference sequence). The CDR3 length is 13 residues. V lost 0 bases, J lost 6 bases, and 5 bases lay in between. CDR3 DNA: TGTGCCAGCAGCTTAGCAGGGGCCGGGGAGCTGTTTTTT. It codes for CASSLAGAGELFF.

The chain is built from TRBV5-4 and TRBJ2-2, with D tentatively TRBD1 (5 bases). CDR3 length: 15 amino acids. V lost 0 bases and J lost 5, with 11 bases in between. The germline gives CDR1 SGHNT, CDR2 YYREEE (reference sequence). CDR3 sequence (DNA): TGTGCCAGCAGCTTGGTGTCGCAGGGTACCGGGGAGCTGTTTTTT. It yields the protein CASSLVSQGTGELFF. The variable domain in full, with the rest retrieved from reference TRBV5-4 and TRBJ2-2, is ETGVTQSPTHLIKTRGQQVTLRCSSQSGHNTVSWYQQALGQGPQFIFQYYREEENGRGNFPPRFSGLQFPNYSSELNVNALELDDSALYLCASSLVSQGTGELFFGEGSRLTVL.

This clone was seen only once. This sequence joins TRBV2 and TRBJ1-2; no definite D call. Trimming took 9 bases from V and 2 from J, leaving 19 bases between them. The CDR3 runs 15 residues. The germline gives CDR1 SNHLY, CDR2 FYNNEI. CDR3 region: CASTREARINYGYTF. The DNA of the CDR3 is TGTGCCAGTACCCGGGAGGCCCGTATCAACTATGGCTACACCTTC.

This chain connects TRBV5-1 to TRBJ2-3, with 8 positions matching TRBD1. CDR3 length equals 14 residues. Germline loops: CDR1 SGHRS, CDR2 YFSETQ. V dropped 4 bases and J dropped 6; count of bases not matched to a gene: 7. The CDR3: CASSKDRGWDTQYF. In nucleotides, the CDR3 is TGCGCCAGCAGCAAAGACAGGGGCTGGGATACGCAGTATTTT. The full variable domain, completed using reference TRBV5-1 and TRBJ2-3, is KAGVTQTPRYLIKTRGQQVTLSCSPISGHRSVSWYQQTPGQGLQFLFEYFSETQRNKGNFPGRFSGRQFSNSRSEMNVSTLELGDSALYLCASSKDRGWDTQYFGPGTRLTVL.

The chain uses TRBV5-1 and TRBJ2-5; D is unclear. This CDR3 spans 14 amino acids. The V and J ends lost 2 bases and 3 bases respectively, with 11 bases between them. In germline, CDR1 is SGHRS, CDR2 YFSETQ. The CDR3 sequence: CASSFVQTKETQYF. The CDR3 region has the DNA TGCGCCAGCAGCTTTGTACAAACTAAAGAGACCCAGTACTTC. Full variable domain (missing parts from reference TRBV5-1 and TRBJ2-5): KAGVTQTPRYLIKTRGQQVTLSCSPISGHRSVSWYQQTPGQGLQFLFEYFSETQRNKGNFPGRFSGRQFSNSRSEMNVSTLELGDSALYLCASSFVQTKETQYFGPGTRLLVL.

The V gene is TRBV25-1, the J gene TRBJ1-6, with 9 positions matching TRBD1. Trimming took 8 bases from V and 8 from J; bases not matched to a gene: 10. CDR3 size: 15 residues. Germline values: CDR1 MGHDK, CDR2 SYGVNS. The CDR3 nucleotides are TGTGCCAGCTCTGAAGCGACAGGGGGGGATTCACCCCTCCACTTT. Translation gives CASSEATGGDSPLHF.

V usage is TRBV4-1 and J usage is TRBJ1-5; D uncertain. V was trimmed by 0 bases and J by 4 bases, leaving 10 bases between them. The CDR3 is made up of 15 amino acids. Germline assignment: CDR1 MGHRA and CDR2 YSYEKL. For the CDR3, the DNA is TGCGCCAGCAGCCAAGACCACAGATTGAATCAGCCCCAGCATTTT. This translates into CASSQDHRLNQPQHF.

The chain uses TRBV27 and TRBJ2-7; 7 bases align to TRBD1. V lost 5 bases and J lost 5; bases outside the gene matches: 9. Germline V gene data show CDR1 as MNHEY and CDR2 as SMNVEV (reference sequence). This CDR3 spans 14 amino acids. CDR3 sequence: CASSHSGTDNEQYF. The CDR3 DNA is TGTGCCAGCAGTCACTCAGGGACAGACAACGAGCAGTACTTC.

This chain joins TRBV5-4 and TRBJ2-3, with 7 bases that match TRBD1. Germline V gene data show CDR1 as SGHNT and CDR2 as YYREEE (reference sequence). With 4 bases clipped from V and 3 bases from J, the junction kept 8 bases outside the gene matches. CDR3 size: 15 residues. The CDR3 protein is CASSHDRVRTDTQYF. In DNA form, the CDR3 reads TGTGCCAGCAGCCATGACAGGGTTCGAACAGATACGCAGTATTTT.

The chain combines TRBV19 with TRBJ1-2, with 8 bases lining up with TRBD1. The CDR3 runs to 14 residues. Germline CDR1 LNHDA, CDR2 SQIVND (reference sequence). The junction had 6 bases not matched to a gene; V was cut back by 2 bases and J by 7 bases. CDR3 region: CASSIQGAKGGYTF. Written as DNA, the CDR3 is TGTGCCAGTAGTATACAGGGGGCGAAGGGTGGCTACACCTTC.

J is TRBJ2-5 and V is TRBV5-1; the match to TRBD2 covers 8 bases. Germline values: CDR1 SGHRS, CDR2 YFSETQ. The J segment lost 4 bases and the V segment lost 5 bases, leaving 13 bases of the junction unmatched. The CDR3 runs to 16 residues. For the CDR3, the DNA is TGCGCCAGCAGATCCGGTAGCGGGGTTGGGGGAGAGACCCAGTACTTC. Protein sequence: CASRSGSGVGGETQYF.

This rearrangement joins TRBV6-6 to TRBJ1-4; 7 bases agree with TRBD1. The length of the CDR3 is 13 residues. V was pared by 7 bases and J by 7 bases, with 6 bases of the junction left unmatched. Germline V CDR1 and CDR2: MNHNY, SVGAGI (reference sequence). CDR3 sequence (DNA): TGTGCCAGCAACGACAGGGAAGCTGAAAAACTGTTTTTT. It translates to CASNDREAEKLFF.

This chain links TRBV6-5 with TRBJ2-7, with 7 positions matching TRBD1. V was pared by 4 bases and J by 5 bases, with 5 bases of the junction left unmatched. The CDR3 spans 13 residues. The germline gives CDR1 MNHEY, CDR2 SVGAGI. The CDR3 protein is CASSFLGGDEQYF. Written as DNA, the CDR3 is TGTGCCAGCAGTTTCCTAGGGGGCGACGAGCAGTACTTC.

The chain employs TRBV4-1 and TRBJ2-5; D may be TRBD2 (6 bases). This CDR3 has 14 amino acids. CDR1 and CDR2 from the germline V gene are MGHRA and YSYEKL. V was clipped by 4 bases and J by 2 bases, with 11 bases between them. This chain's CDR3 is CASSLAGTQETQYF. CDR3 in DNA: TGCGCCAGCAGCCTGGCAGGGACTCAAGAGACCCAGTACTTC.

V usage is TRBV5-4 and J usage is TRBJ2-5, with D perhaps TRBD2 (5 bases). The CDR3 sequence is 14 residues long. Germline values: CDR1 SGHNT, CDR2 YYREEE (reference sequence). Trimming took off 2 bases at V and 2 bases at J, with 10 bases between the two ends. DNA for the CDR3: TGTGCCAGCAGCTTCCCCCTAGCTCAAGAGACCCAGTACTTC. Its translation is CASSFPLAQETQYF. The variable domain in full, with the rest retrieved from reference TRBV5-4 and TRBJ2-5, is ETGVTQSPTHLIKTRGQQVTLRCSSQSGHNTVSWYQQALGQGPQFIFQYYREEENGRGNFPPRFSGLQFPNYSSELNVNALELDDSALYLCASSFPLAQETQYFGPGTRLLVL.